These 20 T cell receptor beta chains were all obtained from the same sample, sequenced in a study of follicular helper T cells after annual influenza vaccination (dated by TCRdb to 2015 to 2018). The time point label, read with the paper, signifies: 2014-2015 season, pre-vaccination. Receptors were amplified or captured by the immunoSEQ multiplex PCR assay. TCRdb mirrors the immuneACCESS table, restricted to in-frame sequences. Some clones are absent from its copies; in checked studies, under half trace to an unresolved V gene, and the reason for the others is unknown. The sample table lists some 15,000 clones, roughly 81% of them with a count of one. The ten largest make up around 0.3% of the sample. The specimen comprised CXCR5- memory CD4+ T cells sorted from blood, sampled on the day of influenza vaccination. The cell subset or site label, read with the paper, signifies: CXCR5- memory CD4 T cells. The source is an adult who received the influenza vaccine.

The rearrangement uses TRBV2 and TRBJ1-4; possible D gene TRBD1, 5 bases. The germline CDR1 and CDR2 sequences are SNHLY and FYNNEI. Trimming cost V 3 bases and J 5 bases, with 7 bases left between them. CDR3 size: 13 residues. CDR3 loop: CASSERGNEKLFF. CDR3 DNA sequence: TGTGCCAGCAGTGAGAGGGGAAATGAAAAACTGTTTTTT.

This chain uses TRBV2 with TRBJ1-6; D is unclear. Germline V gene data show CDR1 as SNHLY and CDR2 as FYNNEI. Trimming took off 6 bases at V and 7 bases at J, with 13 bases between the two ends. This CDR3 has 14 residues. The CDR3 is CASRAALANSPLHF. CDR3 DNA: TGTGCCAGCAGGGCGGCCCTAGCGAATTCACCCCTCCACTTT.

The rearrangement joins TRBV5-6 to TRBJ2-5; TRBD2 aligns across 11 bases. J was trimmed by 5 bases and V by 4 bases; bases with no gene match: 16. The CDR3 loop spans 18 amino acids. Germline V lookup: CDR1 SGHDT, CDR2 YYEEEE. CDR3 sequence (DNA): TGTGCCAGCAGCCCAGTTCTAGCGGGGGGCGCCTCGGAGGAGACCCAGTACTTC. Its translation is CASSPVLAGGASEETQYF.

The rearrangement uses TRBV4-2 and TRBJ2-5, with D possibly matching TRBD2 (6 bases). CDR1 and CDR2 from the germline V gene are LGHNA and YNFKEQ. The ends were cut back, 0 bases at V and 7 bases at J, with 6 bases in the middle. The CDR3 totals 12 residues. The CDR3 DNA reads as TGTGCCAGCAGCCAAGAGGGGGGGACCCAGTACTTC. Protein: CASSQEGGTQYF.

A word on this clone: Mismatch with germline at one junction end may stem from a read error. The CDR3 here is CASPRGGGPTNTQYF. The CDR3 DNA reads TGTGCCAGCCCGAGGGGCGGGGGCCCCACAAATACGCAGTATTTT. The V gene is TRBV19, the J gene TRBJ2-3, with D possibly TRBD2 on 7 matching bases. CDR1 LNHDA and CDR2 SQIVND come from the germline V gene (reference sequence). The CDR3 consists of 15 residues. Using reference TRBV19 and TRBJ2-3 for the parts outside the CDR3, the full variable domain is DGGITQSPKYLFRKEGQNVTLSCEQNLNHDAMYWYRQDPGQGLRLIYYSQIVNDFQKGDIAEGYSVSREKKESFPLTVTSAQKNPTAFYLCASPRGGGPTNTQYFGPGTRLTVL.

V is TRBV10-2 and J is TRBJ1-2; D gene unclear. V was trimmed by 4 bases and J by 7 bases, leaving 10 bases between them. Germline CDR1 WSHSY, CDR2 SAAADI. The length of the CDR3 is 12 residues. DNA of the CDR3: TGCGCCAGCAGTGTAGACGCCGGTGGCTACACCTTC. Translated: CASSVDAGGYTF.

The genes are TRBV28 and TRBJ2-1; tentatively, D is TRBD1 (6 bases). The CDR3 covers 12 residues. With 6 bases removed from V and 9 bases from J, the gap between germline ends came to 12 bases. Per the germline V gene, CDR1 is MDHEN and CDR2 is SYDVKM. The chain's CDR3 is CASSSGVFEQFF. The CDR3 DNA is TGTGCCAGCAGCTCAGGGGTGTTTGAGCAGTTCTTC.

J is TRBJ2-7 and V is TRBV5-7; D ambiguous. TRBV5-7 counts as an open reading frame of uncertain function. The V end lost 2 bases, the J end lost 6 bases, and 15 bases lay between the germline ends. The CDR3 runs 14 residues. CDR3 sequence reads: CASSFEGLRAEQYF. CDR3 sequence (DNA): TGTGCCAGCAGCTTCGAAGGGTTGCGCGCCGAGCAGTACTTC.

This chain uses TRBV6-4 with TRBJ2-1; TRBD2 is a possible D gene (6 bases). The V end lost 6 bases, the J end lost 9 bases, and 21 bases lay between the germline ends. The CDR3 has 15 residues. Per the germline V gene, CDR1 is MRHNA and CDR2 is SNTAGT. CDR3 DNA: TGTGCCAGCAGGGCGAACCTAGCGACAAGCGGTGAGCAGTTCTTC. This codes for CASRANLATSGEQFF.

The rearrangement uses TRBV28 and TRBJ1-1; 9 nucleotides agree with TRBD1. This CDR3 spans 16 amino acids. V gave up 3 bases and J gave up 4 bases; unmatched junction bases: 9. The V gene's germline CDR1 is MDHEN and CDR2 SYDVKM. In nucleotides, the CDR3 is TGTGCCAGCAGTTTGAGAACAGGGGGCGGGAGCACTGAAGCTTTCTTT. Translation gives CASSLRTGGGSTEAFF.

CDR3 protein: CASSESEVPDTQYF. CDR3 in DNA: TGTGCCAGCAGTGAATCGGAAGTTCCAGATACGCAGTATTTT. The chain recombines TRBV2 with TRBJ2-3; D unclear. Germline lookup yields CDR1 SNHLY and CDR2 FYNNEI. V dropped 2 bases and J dropped 4 bases, with 10 bases sitting between them. The CDR3 covers 14 residues.

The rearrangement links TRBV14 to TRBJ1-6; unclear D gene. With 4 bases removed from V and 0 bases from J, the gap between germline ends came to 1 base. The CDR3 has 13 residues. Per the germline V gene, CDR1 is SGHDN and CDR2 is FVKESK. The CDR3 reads CASSLSYNSPLHF. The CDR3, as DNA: TGTGCCAGCAGCCTCTCCTATAATTCACCCCTCCACTTT.

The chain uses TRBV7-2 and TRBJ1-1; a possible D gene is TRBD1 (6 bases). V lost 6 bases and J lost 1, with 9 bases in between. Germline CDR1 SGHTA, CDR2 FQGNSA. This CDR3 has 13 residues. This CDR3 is CASRLQGNTEAFF. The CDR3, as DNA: TGTGCCAGCAGGTTACAGGGGAACACTGAAGCTTTCTTT.

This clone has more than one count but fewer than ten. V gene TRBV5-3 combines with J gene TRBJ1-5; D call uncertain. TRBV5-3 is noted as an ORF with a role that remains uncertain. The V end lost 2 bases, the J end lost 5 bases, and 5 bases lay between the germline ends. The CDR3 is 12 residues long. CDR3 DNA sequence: TGTGCCAGAAGCTTCCAGTATCAGCCCCAGCATTTT. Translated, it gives CARSFQYQPQHF.

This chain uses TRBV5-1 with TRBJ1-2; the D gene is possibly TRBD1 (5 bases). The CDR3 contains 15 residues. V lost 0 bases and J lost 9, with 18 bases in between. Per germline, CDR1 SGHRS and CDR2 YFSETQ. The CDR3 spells CASSLDPGPSESYTF. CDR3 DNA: TGCGCCAGCAGCTTGGATCCAGGGCCAAGTGAAAGCTACACCTTC.

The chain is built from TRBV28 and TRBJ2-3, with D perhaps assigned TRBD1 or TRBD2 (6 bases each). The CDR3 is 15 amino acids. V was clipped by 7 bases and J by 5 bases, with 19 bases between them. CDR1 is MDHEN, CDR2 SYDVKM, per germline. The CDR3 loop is CASTDPGGAEDTQYF. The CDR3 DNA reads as TGTGCCAGCACCGACCCCGGGGGCGCCGAAGATACGCAGTATTTT.

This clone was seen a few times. The chain's CDR3 is CAWSVQVYNSPLHF. The CDR3 DNA follows: TGTGCCTGGAGTGTACAGGTCTATAATTCACCCCTCCACTTT. The chain couples TRBV30 to TRBJ1-6, with D possibly TRBD1 on 5 matching bases. In germline, CDR1 is GTSNPN, CDR2 SVGIG (reference sequence). This CDR3 has 14 residues. The V end lost 0 bases, the J end lost 3 bases, and 6 bases lay between the germline ends.

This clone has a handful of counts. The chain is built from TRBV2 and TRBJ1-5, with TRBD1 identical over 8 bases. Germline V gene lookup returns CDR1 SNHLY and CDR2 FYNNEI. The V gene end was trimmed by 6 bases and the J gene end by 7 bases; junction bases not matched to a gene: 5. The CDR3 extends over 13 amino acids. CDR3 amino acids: CASRDRVPQPQHF. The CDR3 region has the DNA TGTGCCAGCAGGGACAGGGTTCCGCAGCCCCAGCATTTT.

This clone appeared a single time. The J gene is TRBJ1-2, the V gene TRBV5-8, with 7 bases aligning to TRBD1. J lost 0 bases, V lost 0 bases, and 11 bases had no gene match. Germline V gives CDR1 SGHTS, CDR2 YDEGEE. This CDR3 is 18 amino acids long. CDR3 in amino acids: CASSLVSGDSPANYGYTF. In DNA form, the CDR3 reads TGTGCCAGCAGCTTGGTATCAGGGGACAGCCCAGCTAACTATGGCTACACCTTC. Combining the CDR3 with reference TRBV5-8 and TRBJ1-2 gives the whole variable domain EAGVTQSPTHLIKTRGQQATLRCSPISGHTSVYWYQQALGLGLQFLLWYDEGEERNRGNFPPRFSGRQFPNYSSELNVNALELEDSALYLCASSLVSGDSPANYGYTFGSGTRLTVV.

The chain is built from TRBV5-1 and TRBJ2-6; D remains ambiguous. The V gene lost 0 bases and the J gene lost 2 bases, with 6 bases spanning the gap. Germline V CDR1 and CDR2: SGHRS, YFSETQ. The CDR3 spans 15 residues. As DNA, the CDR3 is TGCGCCAGCAGCTTGGAAAGGCCTGGGGCCAACGTCCTGACTTTC. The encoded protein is CASSLERPGANVLTF.